The rows below give T cell receptor beta chains drawn from one sample of a study of tumor and adjacent non-tumor tissue in lung cancer. TCRdb analysed the multiplex PCR reads with MiXCR anew, one entry per CDR3 protein. The data contain about 120,000 distinct CDR3 sequences, approximately 80% of them seen just once; the ten biggest clones take up 20% to 25%. The material sequenced was lung tumor tissue. The source of these receptors is a man in his sixties or seventies with non-small cell lung cancer. CDR3s include the opening cysteine and the closing phenylalanine or tryptophan. The D gene is left open where the match is weak. Clone size appears in some rows only: once, few, many, or a class for an expanded clone.

clone_size	v_call	cdr3_length	d_call	j_call	cdr3_aa	cdr3_nt
NA	TRBV29-1	14	NA	TRBJ2-2	CSVTGTGISGSCFF	NA
NA	TRBV6-6	17	NA	TRBJ1-5	CASSYGADGIGNQPQHF	TGTGCCAGCAGTTACGGAGCGGACGGGATTGGGAATCAGCCCCAGCATTTT
NA	TRBV10-1	14	NA	TRBJ1-6	CASSESLQNSPLNF	TGCGCCAGCAGTGAGTCGCTGCAGAATTCACCCCTCAACTTT
NA	TRBV4-1	17	TRBD2	TRBJ2-1	CASSQVFSGTGWNEQSF	TGCGCCAGCAGCCAAGTCTTTAGCGGGACGGGGTGGAACGAACAGTCCTTC
NA	TRBV6-5	13	NA	TRBJ1-6	CASRERLNSPLHF	TGTGCCAGCAGGGAGAGATTAAATTCACCCCTCCACTTT
NA	TRBV6-2/TRBV6-3	15	NA	TRBJ2-1	CTSSPGLGNTKEQLF	TGTACCAGCAGTCCGGGATTAGGCAATACCAAAGAGCAGTTATTC
NA	TRBV11-3	16	NA	TRBJ2-3	CASSSSPQDFTDTQYF	TGTGCCAGCAGCTCCTCCCCCCAGGATTTCACAGATACGCAGTATTTC
once	TRBV5-1	18	TRBD2	TRBJ2-7	CASNSQGLVGGSSYEQYF	TGCGCCAGCAATAGTCAAGGACTAGTGGGAGGGAGCTCCTACGAGCAGTACTTC
NA	TRBV6-1	13	NA	TRBJ2-1	CASVENSLREQFF	TGTGCCAGCGTCGAAAACTCCCTGCGTGAGCAGTTCTTC
NA	TRBV4-1	15	NA	TRBJ1-2	CARSQDAQGRDGYTF	TGCGCCAGGAGCCAAGATGCCCAGGGGCGGGATGGCTACACTTTC
once	TRBV6-5	16	TRBD2	TRBJ2-7	CATSYSTGTSAREQYF	TGTGCCACCAGTTACTCTACCGGGACTAGTGCTCGCGAGCAGTACTTC
NA	TRBV6-5	16	TRBD2	TRBJ2-7	CASSYSTRTSAREQYF	TGTGCCAGTAGTTACTCTACCCGGACTAGCGCTCGCGAGCAGTACTTC
NA	TRBV20-1	15	NA	TRBJ1-5	CSARDIGGCGQPQHF	TGCAGTGCTAGAGATATTGGAGGGTGTGGTCAGCCCCAGCATTTT
once	TRBV12-3/TRBV12-4	14	NA	TRBJ1-3	CASTYGDLGNTICF	TGTGCCAGCACCTACGGAGACCTTGGAAACACCATATGTTTT
NA	TRBV5-5	14	NA	TRBJ1-1	CASTRQVRDTEVFF	TGTGCCAGCACGAGACAGGTCCGGGACACTGAAGTTTTCTTT
NA	TRBV29-1	14	NA	TRBJ2-2	CRADVAGGTGELYF	NA
NA	TRBV6-6	18	NA	TRBJ1-5	CASSYFGWEEYSNQPQHF	TGTGCCAGCAGTTACTTCGGGTGGGAAGAGTATAGCAATCAGCCCCAGCATTTT
NA	TRBV4-2	14	NA	TRBJ1-4	CASSHTETNEKLVF	TGTGCCAGCAGCCACACAGAGACTAATGAAAAATTGGTTTTT
once	TRBV5-4	13	NA	TRBJ1-2	CASSLGPDDGYIF	TGTGCCAGCAGCTTGGGGCCGGATGATGGTTACATCTTC
NA	TRBV11-2	15	NA	TRBJ1-4	CGSSKSGTNNEKLFF	TGTGGCAGCAGCAAAAGTGGGACAAATAATGAAAAACTGTTTTTT
NA	TRBV29-1	18	TRBD1	TRBJ2-6	CSISDRDRVSSGAHVMTF	TGCAGCATTTCCGACCGGGACAGGGTTTCCTCTGGGGCCCACGTCATGACTTTC
once	TRBV29-1	13	NA	TRBJ2-5	CSVVNRFQETRYF	TGCAGCGTGGTCAACAGGTTCCAAGAGACCCGTTACTTC
NA	TRBV12-3/TRBV12-4	15	NA	TRBJ2-3	CARSLDGVGTDTQYF	TGTGCCAGAAGTTTAGATGGGGTGGGCACAGATACACAGTATTTT
many	TRBV11-2	14	NA	TRBJ2-1	CASSLYRLASEQFF	TGTGCCAGCAGCTTATACCGGCTAGCTAGTGAGCAGTTCTTC
once	TRBV10-3	17	NA	TRBJ2-1	CPISESNPLSSYNEQFF	TGTCCCATCAGTGAGTCCAACCCGTTGAGCTCCTACAATGAGCAGTTCTTC
once	TRBV28	13	NA	TRBJ1-2	CASSTMSRDGYTF	TGTGCCAGCAGTACTATGTCTAGGGATGGCTACACCTTC
NA	TRBV11-3	15	NA	TRBJ2-5	CASSQGRGAHVTQYF	TGTGCCAGTAGCCAAGGACGGGGGGCACACGTAACCCAGTACTTC
NA	TRBV6-5	13	TRBD1	TRBJ2-1	CASKIKGAGEQFF	TGTGCCAGCAAAATAAAGGGGGCGGGTGAGCAGTTCTTC
NA	TRBV12-3/TRBV12-4	11	NA	TRBJ1-2	CASILGDGFTF	TGTGCCAGCATCCTGGGAGATGGTTTCACCTTC
NA	TRBV7-9	13	NA	TRBJ1-1	CASILAVDTEAFF	TGTGCCAGCATCTTAGCCGTGGACACTGAAGCTTTCTTT
NA	TRBV10-1	15	TRBD1	TRBJ2-1	CASTQTGPYYNEQLF	TGCGCCAGCACTCAGACAGGGCCCTATTACAATGAGCAGTTATTC
NA	TRBV6-5	11	NA	TRBJ2-7	CDGSLGQKQYF	TGTGACGGCAGTTTGGGCCAAAAGCAGTACTTC
NA	TRBV29-1	17	TRBD1	TRBJ2-3	CSLLPYVTGGDTDTQDF	TGCAGCTTACTCCCATATGTCACAGGGGGAGACACAGATACGCAGGATTTT
NA	TRBV5-4	15	NA	TRBJ2-1	CTSSFGSRVGDEQFF	TGTACCAGCAGCTTTGGGAGCAGGGTGGGGGATGAGCAGTTCTTC
NA	TRBV6-6	18	TRBD1	TRBJ1-5	CASSYFGRGQNSNQPQDF	TGTGCCAGCAGTTACTTCGGGAGGGGACAGAATAGCAATCAGCCCCAGGATTTC
NA	TRBV10-3	15	TRBD1	TRBJ1-1	CTISAKTGSDTEAFF	TGTACCATCAGTGCAAAGACAGGGAGCGACACTGAAGCTTTCTTT
NA	TRBV6-5	15	TRBD1	TRBJ1-4	CASRSGQGRDENLFF	TGTGCCAGCAGATCTGGACAGGGGAGAGATGAAAATCTGTTTTTC
NA	TRBV5-5	14	NA	TRBJ1-1	CASTGKVRGTEAFF	TGTGCAAGCACGGGAAAGGTCCGTGGCACTGAAGCTTTCTTT
NA	TRBV28	15	TRBD2	TRBJ2-7	CAISSRTSGGYEQYF	TGTGCCATCAGTTCAAGGACTAGCGGGGGTTACGAGCAGTACTTT
NA	TRBV5-6	16	NA	TRBJ2-1	CASSLDRRETHNEQFF	TGTGCCAGCAGCTTGGACAGGAGGGAAACCCACAATGAGCAGTTCTTC
NA	TRBV29-1	14	NA	TRBJ2-5	CSAIGISSSESQYF	TGCAGCGCCATAGGGATTAGCAGTTCGGAGTCCCAGTACTTC
NA	TRBV11-2	15	TRBD1	TRBJ1-1	CVSSLSGTGNTEAFF	TGTGTCAGCAGCTTATCCGGGACAGGGAATACTGAAGCTTTCTTT
NA	TRBV11-2	13	NA	TRBJ2-3	CATTGRSTDTRYF	TGTGCTACGACTGGTCGGAGCACAGATACGCGGTATTTT
NA	TRBV11-3	16	TRBD2	TRBJ2-2	CASSGQAVAGAEERFF	TGTGCCAGCAGCGGCCAGGCAGTAGCGGGGGCCGAGGAGCGGTTTTTT
NA	TRBV6-5	14	NA	TRBJ1-2	CASSYSPPAESCTF	TGTGCCAGCAGCTACTCTCCCCCCGCGGAGAGCTGCACCTTC
many	TRBV4-2	16	TRBD2	TRBJ2-7	CASSQGTSGSGSEQYF	TGTGCCAGCAGCCAAGGCACTAGCGGGAGCGGGAGCGAGCAGTACTTC
NA	TRBV12-3/TRBV12-4	16	NA	TRBJ1-1	CTSILGSGMVRTEAFF	TGTACCAGCATTTTAGGTAGTGGAATGGTGAGGACTGAAGCTTTCTTT
NA	TRBV6-5	13	NA	TRBJ2-2	CASSRGRAGEQFF	TGTGCCAGCAGCCGTGGCCGGGCCGGGGAGCAGTTCTTT
NA	TRBV4-1	16	TRBD2	TRBJ2-7	CASIRTLAGEVDEQYF	TGCGCCAGCATCCGGACACTAGCGGGAGAGGTGGACGAGCAGTATTTC
NA	TRBV5-5	15	TRBD1	TRBJ1-5	CASSLAGTVNQPQCF	TGTGCCAGCAGCTTGGCCGGGACAGTAAATCAGCCCCAGTGTTTT
NA	TRBV6-2/TRBV6-3	17	NA	TRBJ2-3	CASSYPMRVGHQDTPYF	TGTGCCAGCAGTTACCCGATGAGAGTAGGCCACCAGGATACGCCATATTTT
NA	TRBV4-2	17	NA	TRBJ1-4	CVSSQVQLGVAIEKLFF	TGTGTCAGCAGCCAAGTACAGTTGGGGGTAGCTATTGAAAAACTGTTTTTT
NA	TRBV6-6	16	NA	TRBJ2-7	CASIYSDAGEDYEEYF	TGTGCCAGCATTTATTCCGATGCGGGTGAGGACTACGAGGAGTATTTC
NA	TRBV10-2	12	NA	TRBJ2-3	CASSGNTDMQYF	TGCGCCAGCAGTGGGAACACAGATATGCAGTATTTT
NA	TRBV6-1	15	NA	TRBJ1-1	CANSERSSVNTEAFF	TGTGCCAACAGTGAGAGGAGCAGTGTTAACACTGAAGCTTTCTTT